This T cell receptor (beta chain) was observed in a study of T cell responses to AZD1222 COVID-19 vaccine. Overall study results and limits: Most donors were white British, females outnumbered males, and clonal diversity was possibly underestimated. The peak T cell response came first, and repertoires were sampled only after it. Recipients of two AZD1222 doses showed rising Spike-specific TCR breadth and depth.

This clone was observed a handful of times. Its antigen remains unknown. After removal of 6 bases from V and 4 bases from J, the junction contained 5 bases not matched to a gene. This CDR3 region has 14 residues. Per the germline V gene, CDR1 is SNHLY and CDR2 is FYNNEI. The protocol was immunoSEQ multiplex PCR, while the TCRdb copy is restricted to in-frame clones and leaves out a portion. This table has 140,000 to 150,000 clones, approximately 90% appearing once. The clonotype comes from an adult in good health. The input for sequencing was peripheral blood, taken on day 0 of MenACWY control vaccination. The chain uses TRBV2 and TRBJ1-2; TRBD1 agrees at 10 bases. The CDR3 DNA reads TGTGCCAGCAGGCCGGGACAGGGGTCCTATGGCTACACCTTC. It specifies CASRPGQGSYGYTF.